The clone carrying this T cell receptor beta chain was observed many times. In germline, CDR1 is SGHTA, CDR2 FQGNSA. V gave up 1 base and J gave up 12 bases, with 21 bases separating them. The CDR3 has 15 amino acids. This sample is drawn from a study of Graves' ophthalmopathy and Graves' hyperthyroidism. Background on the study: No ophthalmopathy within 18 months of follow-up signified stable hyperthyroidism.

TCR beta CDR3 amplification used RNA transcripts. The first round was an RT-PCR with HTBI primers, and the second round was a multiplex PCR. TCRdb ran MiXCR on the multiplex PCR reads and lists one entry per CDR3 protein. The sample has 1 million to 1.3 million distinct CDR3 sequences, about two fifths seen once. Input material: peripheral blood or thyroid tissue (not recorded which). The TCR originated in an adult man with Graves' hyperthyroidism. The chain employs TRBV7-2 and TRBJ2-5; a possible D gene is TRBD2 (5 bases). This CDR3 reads CASSLEILTLGNKYF. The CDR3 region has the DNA TGTGCCAGCAGCTTAGAGATCCTGACACTAGGAAACAAGTACTTC.